The TCR beta chain under discussion was sequenced for a study of cytomegalovirus exposure and HLA in healthy donors (dated by TCRdb to about 2017). Concerning the study at large: An earlier analysis of some 550 of the donors reported about 250 Gb of sequence data and approximately 110 million unique TCR beta sequences from 190 million or so T cells. Roughly 300 gigabases of sequencing data and around 80 million unique TCR sequences made up an early release that covered under 750 HLA-typed donors. Among the approximately 400 genotyped donors, about 83% belonged to the genetic ancestry cluster associated with self-reported Caucasian donors. The study aimed to test whether signatures of past pathogen exposure could be identified by cataloging public T cell receptors. The T cell repertoires of 670 or so subjects were profiled by immunosequencing and related to cytomegalovirus serostatus. In addition to the first cohort of approximately 650 subjects, a separate validation cohort of 130 or so different subjects was used. The study combined high-throughput TCR immunosequencing, statistical association of individual TCRs with disease status, and machine learning to predict cytomegalovirus infection status. A later analysis re-analyzed previously published TCR beta repertoires from 600 to 850 donors and added high-resolution HLA genotyping to study TCR occurrence patterns. The later analysis used no new phenotypic data to find candidate immune exposures, relying instead on TCR beta sequences and their occurrence across donors. To decide whether each TCR beta V gene segment behaved as functional or pseudogenic, an earlier analysis of fewer than 750 of the donors relied on high-throughput TCR beta sequencing. Donor age, sex, ethnicity and CMV serostatus were compiled together with the repertoire data. A later genetic analysis used genome-wide SNP genotypes for about 60% of the 666 donors, treating that subset as a discovery cohort. All discovery cohort repertoires had been generated on a single sequencing platform. Class I and class II HLA loci were covered by the typing at four-digit resolution. Typing coverage differed by locus: A, B, C, DRB1 and DQB1 were typed in roughly 620-630 donors, DQA1 in 500 to 550, DPA1 in some 600, and DPB1 in 472. Four to six DR-DQ haplotypes were handled as single units for association and clustering, since linkage in the cohort was strong. Among some 410 genotyped donors of the cohort, an average of 235,054 unique TCR beta nucleotide sequences were sequenced per donor, approximately 20% of them non-productive.

General study outcomes and caveats: For the cohort, immune exposure information was limited to CMV serostatus. Linkage disequilibrium might explain the correlated functional status among segregating V segments, but an unknown experimental factor could not be ruled out. Only TCR beta chains were sequenced in this cohort, and the absence of alpha or paired-chain data limited detectable features. An association between a missense DCLRE1C variant and V-gene and J-gene trimming of TCR beta chains was found in a later genetic analysis and replicated in an independent cohort. In a later analysis, HLA-associated TCR beta chains showed more clonal expansion and lower generation probabilities than non-associated chains that were equally common. The classifier was reported to diagnose cytomegalovirus status with high specificity and sensitivity in both the original and validation cohorts. In vitro tests confirmed that three of the cytomegalovirus-associated TCR beta chains recognize cytomegalovirus antigens. A group of highly shared sequence variants was considered likely to be a technical artifact of the sequencing pipeline. At a false discovery rate of 0.05, a later analysis linked 16,951 TCR beta sequences to specific HLA alleles. Assigning TCR associations to individual alleles was difficult when HLA alleles, especially DR and DQ, strongly co-occurred. Over 15 rarely observed V segments, including chromosome 9 orphons, were excluded from the earlier analysis of approximately 500 of the donors because counts were too low. A later analysis reported that several top co-occurrence clusters appeared linked to parvovirus B19, influenza, CMV and Epstein-Barr virus. The authors suggested that the approach could potentially be extended to other disease states and immunological phenotypes. Because HLA typing was unavailable for some donors at each locus, only the typed subset was used in association tests. The study listed 150 to 200 TCR beta chains as associated with cytomegalovirus. A further reported finding was that TCR beta sequences accurately predicted the HLA-A and HLA-B alleles for most subjects in the first cohort. The presence/absence analyses assumed that sequencing depth was roughly uniform across donors, and that assumption may not be true. A later analysis found that TCR association rates varied across HLA loci, with DRB1 alleles showing the most associated TCRs and HLA-C alleles the fewest. In an earlier analysis of approximately 600 of the donors, most TCR beta V segments were observed in productive rearrangements about 90% or about 30% of the time, broadly matching IMGT annotations. According to a later analysis, most CMV-associated TCR beta chains appeared to be HLA-restricted, and the HLA associations seemed to be driven largely by CMV exposure. The 87-base-pair reads could not distinguish some IMGT-functional V segments, including TRBV6-2 and TRBV6-3, so those segments were excluded. Most TCR sequences were observed very rarely across donors, whereas some public TCRs were present in many individuals. A later genetic analysis reported fewer N-insertions in productive TCRs among donors in an Asian-associated ancestry cluster than the roughly 650-donor mean.

On this clone itself: Its antigen specificity is not known. Per-base quality was not reported, and no clone a single base away is much larger than it.

The receptor library was made with the immunoSEQ multiplex PCR assay. The multiplex PCR relied on a mix of 60 forward primers for TCR Vbeta segments and 13 reverse primers for TCR Jbeta segments. The CDR3 region of rearranged TCR beta genes was amplified from genomic DNA with a multiplex PCR assay. The amplified TCR beta libraries were sequenced on the Illumina HiSeq System as 87-base-pair reads. The paper's data handling went like this. A later analysis tallied roughly 76 million unique TCR beta chains across the 666 repertoires, and approximately 9.9 million of those chains were shared by two or more donors. Raw reads were error-corrected and collapsed into unique sequences with a nearest-neighbor algorithm that merged closely related sequences to remove PCR and sequencing errors. To assign V, D and J gene segments, CDR3 sequences were aligned to IMGT reference sequences. For a sequence to be retained, a match of at least six nucleotides to both a V gene segment and a J gene segment was required. A rearrangement counted as productive if the CDR3 had no stop codons and remained in frame with V and J, and every other rearrangement counted as non-productive. CDR3 was defined according to IMGT convention as the region running from the second conserved V-encoded cysteine to the conserved J-encoded phenylalanine. In an earlier analysis of around 600 of the donors, sequences lacking an unambiguous match to a single V gene segment were excluded. In an earlier analysis of 587 of the donors, a V segment was called functional when productive rearrangements were above 56.7%, and segregating when the standard deviation between donors exceeded 5%. A statistical classification framework was built for diagnosing cytomegalovirus status from the catalog of TCR beta chain sequences. In a later analysis, V and J genes were assigned by comparing TCR nucleotide sequences against IMGT/GENE-DB human TR gene sequences. The TCRdist pipeline was used in a later analysis to assign CDR3 sequences and most-parsimonious VDJ recombination scenarios. In a later analysis, each TCR beta chain was defined by its CDR3 amino acid sequence together with its V-gene family, and reads lacking a unique V-gene family were excluded. As a way to deal with suspected cross-contamination and a sequencing artifact, a later analysis dropped 500 to 700 nucleotide sequences that were highly shared and had low generation probability. In a later analysis, a clonal expansion index for each public chain was calculated from normalized within-repertoire ranks of inferred template counts. A later analysis computed generation probabilities with a VDJ recombination model fitted to out-of-frame rearrangements, and checked the results against IGoR. In a later analysis, TCR-TCR, TCR-HLA and TCR-CMV co-occurrence was scored with hypergeometric tests, and a repertoire-size bias correction was applied to TCR pairs. False discovery rates were estimated in a later analysis by permuting HLA or CMV assignments 20 times. In a later analysis, co-occurring TCRs were grouped using DBSCAN, and TCRdist sequence similarity was added for clustering within HLA-allele-positive subsets. For co-occurrence clustering, repertoires with fewer than 30,000 or more than 120,000 public chains were excluded, along with about five repertoires with anomalous nucleotide sharing. TCRdb holds this immuneACCESS table with in-frame rearrangements only. Some clones are missing; in checked studies, unresolved V genes explain under half, and the rest has no known cause. V and J calls and clone size follow that table, whereas D and trimming were derived from the DNA. The sample table records about 140,000 clones; more than 75% of these occur just once. The ten largest make up about 2.5% of the sample.

In total, 630 or so healthy bone marrow donors made up the cohort. Cohort members were all nominally healthy when sampled, although unrecorded immune exposures were likely present. The donor tested CMV seronegative and was one of the 352 seronegative cohort members. Each donor provided a peripheral blood sample, and peripheral blood mononuclear cells were used for TCR beta sequencing. The Qiagen DNeasy Blood Extraction Kit was used to extract genomic DNA from the blood cell samples. Per the germline V gene, KGHSH is the CDR1 and LQKENI is the CDR2. V is trimmed back by 0 bases and J by 7 bases, and the junction contains 8 bases that no gene match accounts for. From the cysteine through the phenylalanine, the CDR3 covers 15 amino acids. The sequence is cut down to CDR3 DNA, 45 bases in frame from base 1.

Sequenced material: PBMCs. This receptor chain uses TRBV18 and TRBJ2-5; 7 central bases correspond to TRBD2. The source of this sequence is a man aged 45-65 years in good health and CMV-seronegative. In nucleotide form, the sequence is TGTGCCAGCTCACCACCGGGATCGGGAGGTGCGACCCAGTACTTC. This encodes CASSPPGSGGATQYF.